This paragraph reports one TCR beta chain. The antigen remains undetermined. This sample is drawn from a study of CD8 T cells in ankylosing spondylitis. Germline V CDR1 and CDR2: MDHEN, SYDVKM. The CDR3 is made up of 13 amino acids. Trimming took 10 bases from V and 7 from J; bases not matched to a gene: 7. TCRdb recomputed calls from the 5' RACE reads with MiXCR, one row per CDR3 protein. Here the sample spans a few hundred thousand distinct CDR3 sequences, 8% being singletons. Whole-study results and caveats: Significantly higher representation of disease-linked clones was reported for matched ankylosing spondylitis synovial fluid. Clones linked to disease, bearing a CD8+ phenotype, were relatively rare in peripheral blood. Previously reported in reactive arthritis synovial fluid and blood were some of the motif variants. A TCR beta motif of 7 or 8 highly homologous variants appeared characteristic of ankylosing spondylitis blood.

Sequenced: blood, either unsorted or a sorted T cell fraction (not recorded which). The clonotype comes from a male donor with ankylosing spondylitis. The chain joins TRBV28 to TRBJ2-1; 10 bases align to TRBD1. The CDR3 region has the DNA TGTGCCACCGGACAGGGGGACAAAAATGAGCAGTTCTTC. This encodes CATGQGDKNEQFF.